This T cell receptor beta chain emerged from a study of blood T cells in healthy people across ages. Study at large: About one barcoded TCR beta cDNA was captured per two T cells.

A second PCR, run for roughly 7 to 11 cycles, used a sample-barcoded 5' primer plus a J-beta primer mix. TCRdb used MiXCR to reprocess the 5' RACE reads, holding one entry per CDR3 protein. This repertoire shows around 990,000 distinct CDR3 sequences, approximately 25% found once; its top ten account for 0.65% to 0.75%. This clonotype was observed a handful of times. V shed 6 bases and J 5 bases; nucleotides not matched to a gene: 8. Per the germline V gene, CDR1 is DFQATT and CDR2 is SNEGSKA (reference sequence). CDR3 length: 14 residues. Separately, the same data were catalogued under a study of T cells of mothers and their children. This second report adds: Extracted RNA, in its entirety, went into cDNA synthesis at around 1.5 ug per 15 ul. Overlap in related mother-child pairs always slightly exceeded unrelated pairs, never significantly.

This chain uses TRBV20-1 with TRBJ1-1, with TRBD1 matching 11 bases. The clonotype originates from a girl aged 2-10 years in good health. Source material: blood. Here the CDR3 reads CSALGQGASTEAFF. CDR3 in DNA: TGCAGTGCGCTAGGACAGGGGGCTTCTACTGAAGCTTTCTTT.